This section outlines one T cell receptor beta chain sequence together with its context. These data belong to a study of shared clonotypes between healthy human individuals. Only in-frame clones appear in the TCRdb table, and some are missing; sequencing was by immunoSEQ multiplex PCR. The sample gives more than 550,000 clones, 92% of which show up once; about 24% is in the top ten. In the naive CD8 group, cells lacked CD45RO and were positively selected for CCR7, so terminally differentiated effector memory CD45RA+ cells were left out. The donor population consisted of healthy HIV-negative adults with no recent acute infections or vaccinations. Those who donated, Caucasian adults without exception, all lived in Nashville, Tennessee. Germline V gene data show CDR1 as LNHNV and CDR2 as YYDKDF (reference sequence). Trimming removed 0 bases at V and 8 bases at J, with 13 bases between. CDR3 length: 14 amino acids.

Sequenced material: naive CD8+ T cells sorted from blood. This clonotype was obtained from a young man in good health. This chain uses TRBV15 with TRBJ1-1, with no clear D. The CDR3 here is CATSRDRADPEAFF. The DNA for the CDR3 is TGTGCCACCAGCAGAGATAGGGCGGACCCGGAAGCTTTCTTT.